This T cell receptor beta chain was recovered during a study of T cells in Graves' hyperthyroidism and ophthalmopathy. Study observations and caveats: Ophthalmopathy, as predicted by the model, came a median around 6 months after the prediction. Blood also carried most thyroid clonotypes expanded above 0.001.

Extraction of PBMCs used roughly 9.3 ml of fresh peripheral blood. TCR beta CDR3 regions were amplified from RNA. HTBI primers were the set used in a first-round RT-PCR of the TCR CDR3. TCRdb reprocessed the multiplex PCR reads with MiXCR, giving one entry per CDR3 protein. This sample has about 520,000 distinct CDR3 sequences, with roughly 25% found just once. Germline V gene data show CDR1 as DFQATT and CDR2 as SNEGSKA (reference sequence). The CDR3 totals 14 residues. V was cut by 0 bases and J by 4 bases, with 12 bases left in between. This clonotype came up many times. As yet, its antigen is unknown.

The chain is built from TRBV20-1 and TRBJ1-2; D is possibly TRBD1 (5 bases). The sequence derives from a woman in her twenties or thirties with Graves' ophthalmopathy. Input material: blood. CDR3 bases: TGCAGTGCTAGAGAGGGGGGAGAGGGCTATGGCTACACCTTC. This codes for CSAREGGEGYGYTF.